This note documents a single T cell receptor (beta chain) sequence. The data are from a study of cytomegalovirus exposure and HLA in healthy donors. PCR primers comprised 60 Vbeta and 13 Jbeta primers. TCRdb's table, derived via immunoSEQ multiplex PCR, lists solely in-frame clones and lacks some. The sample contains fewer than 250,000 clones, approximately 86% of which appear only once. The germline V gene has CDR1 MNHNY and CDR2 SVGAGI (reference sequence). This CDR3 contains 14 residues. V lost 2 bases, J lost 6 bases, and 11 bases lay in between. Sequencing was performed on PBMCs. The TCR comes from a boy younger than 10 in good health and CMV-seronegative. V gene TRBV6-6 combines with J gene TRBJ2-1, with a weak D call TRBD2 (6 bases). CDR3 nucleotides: TGTGCCAGCAGTTACGGGGGTAGCGGCAATGAGCAGTTCTTC. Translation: CASSYGGSGNEQFF.